One and the same sample provided the 13 T cell receptor beta chains below, sequenced in a study of CD8+ T cells in alopecia areata. Reverse transcribed after extraction, RNA yielded cDNA as the sequencing template. The table came from immunoSEQ multiplex PCR; TCRdb's copy has only in-frame clones and leaves some out. The sample yields more than 95,000 clones, roughly two fifths seen once. Specimen: CD4+ T cells sorted from blood. These receptors were taken from a human donor with alopecia areata.

The table lists this clone with a few counts. This sequence joins TRBV7-2 and TRBJ2-3, with D unresolved. Trimming removed 5 bases from V and 2 bases from J, with 8 bases in between. CDR1 is SGHTA, CDR2 FQGNSA, per germline. The CDR3 covers 13 residues. The CDR3 sequence is CASSPRPTDTQYF. The CDR3 DNA follows: TGTGCCAGCAGCCCTCGTCCCACAGATACGCAGTATTTT.

In nucleotides, the CDR3 is TGCAGCGCCGTTACAGGGGGCGCCCCCAATCAGCCCCAGCATTTT. It is translated as CSAVTGGAPNQPQHF. J is TRBJ1-5 and V is TRBV29-1; 9 bases are shared with TRBD1. The V segment lost 7 bases and the J segment 3 bases; nucleotides outside the gene matches: 10. This CDR3 spans 15 amino acids. CDR1 SQVTM and CDR2 ANQGSEA come from the germline V gene. Using reference TRBV29-1 and TRBJ1-5 for the parts outside the CDR3, the full variable domain is SAVISQKPSRDICQRGTSLTIQCQVDSQVTMMFWYRQQPGQSLTLIATANQGSEATYESGFVIDKFPISRPNLTFSTLTVSNMSPEDSSIYLCSAVTGGAPNQPQHFGDGTRLSIL.

This chain uses TRBV6-5 with TRBJ2-7, with 9 nucleotides matching TRBD1. CDR1 is MNHEY and CDR2 is SVGAGI in the germline V gene. CDR3 length: 14 amino acids. Trimming cost V 6 bases and J 6 bases; bases outside gene matches: 9. The CDR3 spells CASRPGTGISEQYF. CDR3 nucleotides: TGTGCCAGCAGACCCGGGACAGGGATTTCCGAGCAGTACTTC.

The rearrangement uses TRBV30 and TRBJ2-1; weak D call: TRBD2 (5 bases). CDR1 is GTSNPN and CDR2 is SVGIG in the germline V gene (reference sequence). With 2 bases removed from V and 4 bases from J, the gap between germline ends came to 21 bases. This CDR3 region has 17 residues. CDR3 nucleotides: TGTGCCTGGAGTCATCCGGAGAGCGGTTATAGATACAATGAGCAGTTCTTC. Residues: CAWSHPESGYRYNEQFF.

This clone was seen once. The genes are TRBV5-6 and TRBJ2-1; perhaps TRBD1 as D (6 bases). CDR3 length equals 16 residues. V shed 0 bases and J shed 8 bases, with 18 bases lying between them. Germline V gene lookup returns CDR1 SGHDT and CDR2 YYEEEE. DNA for the CDR3: TGTGCCAGCAGCTTGGATGTATCAGGGGACGTCCATGAGCAGTTCTTC. Translated, it gives CASSLDVSGDVHEQFF.

The genes are TRBV5-1 and TRBJ2-1; a weak D match, TRBD1 (6 bases). Deletions cut 3 bases from V and 9 bases from J, with 13 bases between. The CDR3 consists of 13 residues. Germline V gene data show CDR1 as SGHRS and CDR2 as YFSETQ. The CDR3 protein is CASSWARDTEQFF. In DNA, the CDR3 is TGCGCCAGCAGCTGGGCCCGGGACACTGAGCAGTTCTTC.

This clone was counted between two and nine times. V and J are TRBV4-1 and TRBJ1-4, with 9 bases identical to TRBD1. Trimming cost V 4 bases and J 5 bases; bases outside gene matches: 2. Germline loops: CDR1 MGHRA, CDR2 YSYEKL. The CDR3 has 14 residues. The CDR3 here is CASSPGTGNEKLFF. The CDR3 DNA sequence: TGCGCCAGCAGCCCCGGGACAGGGAATGAAAAACTGTTTTTT.

This chain joins TRBV15 and TRBJ1-5; D ambiguous. Germline V gene sequence: CDR1 LNHNV, CDR2 YYDKDF (reference sequence). V lost 0 bases and J lost 5, with 8 bases in between. The CDR3 consists of 14 residues. CDR3 in amino acids: CATSRERGYQPQHF. The DNA for the CDR3 is TGTGCCACCAGCAGAGAACGAGGGTATCAGCCCCAGCATTTT.

The rearrangement links TRBV7-9 to TRBJ2-6; D perhaps matches TRBD2 (5 bases). The germline gives CDR1 SEHNR, CDR2 FQNEAQ (reference sequence). This CDR3 comprises 15 residues. The V end lost 7 bases, the J end lost 2 bases, and 12 bases lay between the germline ends. In nucleotides, the CDR3 is TGTGCCAGCATCCCGGGGAGCGCTGGGGCCAACGTCCTGACTTTC. It translates to CASIPGSAGANVLTF. Looking up the rest from reference TRBV7-9 and TRBJ2-6 gives the full variable domain: DTGVSQNPRHKITKRGQNVTFRCDPISEHNRLYWYRQTLGQGPEFLTYFQNEAQLEKSRLLSDRFSAERPKGSFSTLEIQRTEQGDSAMYLCASIPGSAGANVLTFGAGSRLTVL.

V gene TRBV29-1 combines with J gene TRBJ2-1, with 13 bases lining up with TRBD2. The CDR3 loop spans 15 amino acids. V was clipped by 5 bases and J by 6 bases; unmatched bases: 7. Germline V gene data show CDR1 as SQVTM and CDR2 as ANQGSEA. The CDR3 DNA follows: TGCAGCGTTAAAGGACTAGCGGGAGTTGGCAATGAGCAGTTCTTC. This gives the protein CSVKGLAGVGNEQFF.

The chain recombines TRBV11-2 with TRBJ2-1; tentatively, D is TRBD1 or TRBD2 (5 bases each). The V gene's germline CDR1 is SGHAT and CDR2 FQNNGV. Trimming took off 1 base at V and 2 bases at J, with 9 bases between the two ends. The CDR3 has 15 amino acids. The CDR3 region is CASSLARGTYNEQFF. In nucleotides, the CDR3 is TGTGCCAGCAGCTTAGCGAGGGGCACCTACAATGAGCAGTTCTTC. The full variable domain, completed using reference TRBV11-2 and TRBJ2-1, is EAGVAQSPRYKIIEKRQSVAFWCNPISGHATLYWYQQILGQGPKLLIQFQNNGVVDDSQLPKDRFSAERLKGVDSTLKIQPAKLEDSAVYLCASSLARGTYNEQFFGPGTRLTVL.

The chain recombines TRBV7-2 with TRBJ2-3; D is ambiguous. Germline CDR1 is SGHTA and CDR2 is FQGNSA. The V end was cut by 2 bases, the J end by 3 bases, with 3 bases between. The CDR3 extends over 12 amino acids. The CDR3, as DNA: TGTGCCAGCAGCTTATATACAGATACGCAGTATTTT. Protein product: CASSLYTDTQYF.

This chain connects TRBV6-5 to TRBJ2-3; unclear D gene. The CDR3 has 11 amino acids. The V end was cut by 6 bases, the J end by 6 bases, with 7 bases between. Germline V gene lookup returns CDR1 MNHEY and CDR2 SVGAGI. CDR3 sequence (DNA): TGTGCCAGCAGACTCCTGGATACGCAGTATTTT. Protein sequence: CASRLLDTQYF.